This passage covers 3 T cell receptor beta chains from one sample sequenced in a study of shared clonotypes between healthy human individuals. TCRdb's table, derived via immunoSEQ multiplex PCR, lists solely in-frame clones and lacks some. The sample includes about 1.5 million clones, 95% to 99% of them seen just once. The source material was naive CD4+ T cells sorted from blood. Subset meaning: CD45RA+ positively selected. These TCRs come from a man aged 30-40 years in good health.

This rearrangement joins TRBV29-1 to TRBJ2-5; 7 bases are shared with TRBD1. The length of the CDR3 is 13 residues. Germline trimming cut 6 bases from V and 1 base from J; bases unmatched to any gene: 5. From germline, CDR1 is SQVTM and CDR2 ANQGSEA. CDR3 bases: TGCAGCGTGCCGGGACAGACCCAAGAGACCCAGTACTTC. As protein: CSVPGQTQETQYF.

V and J are TRBV18 and TRBJ1-4; 9 nucleotides match TRBD1. The germline CDR1 and CDR2 sequences are KGHSH and LQKENI. This CDR3 spans 16 amino acids. V shed 0 bases and J 12 bases; nucleotides not matched to a gene: 11. CDR3 nucleotide sequence: TGTGCCAGCTCACCACCCCCAGGGACAGGGATTACGGAACTGTTTTTT. It is translated as CASSPPPGTGITELFF.

The genes are TRBV27 and TRBJ2-7; no definite D call. CDR3 length equals 13 residues. V was trimmed by 2 bases and J by 5 bases, leaving 10 bases between them. Germline V gene lookup returns CDR1 MNHEY and CDR2 SMNVEV (reference sequence). This CDR3 is CASSLTLRNEQYF. Written as DNA, the CDR3 is TGTGCCAGCAGTTTAACCCTGCGGAACGAGCAGTACTTC.